This T cell receptor beta chain came from a study of blood T cell repertoires in COVID-19. Looking at the study overall: Italy, Spain and the United States were the sources of the convalescent and acute COVID-19 samples. T cells, B-cell-depleted T cells, or PBMCs provided the cDNA or gDNA that served as material.

This CDR3 comprises 17 residues. Germline values: CDR1 SGHTA, CDR2 FQGNSA. In the case of this clone: Germline and junction disagree at one end, which may indicate a read error.

Original handling: By means of reference gene primer amplification, nucleated cell counts were estimated. Clones were sequenced by immunoSEQ multiplex PCR, and TCRdb holds only the in-frame ones, with some missing. The DNA gave D and trimming, while V, J and clone size come from that table. The table lists about 190,000 clones, around 84% of them singletons. The specimen sequenced was peripheral blood. The chain has TRBV7-2 and TRBJ2-5, with TRBD2 matching over 7 bases. The sequence came from a human donor in a cohort sampled during active COVID-19. CDR3 loop: CASSLAWDYPGGETQYF. DNA of the CDR3: TGTGCCAGCAGCCTAGCTTGGGACTACCCTGGGGGAGAGACCCAGTACTTC.